The text below deals with one TCR beta chain. Relative to the germline gene, one junction end is altered; a read error may explain this. The template was genomic DNA from peripheral blood, not RNA. The entry originates in a study of T cell repertoires in aging, cancer and after chemotherapy. Germline CDR1 MNHEY, CDR2 SVGAGI. This CDR3 has 14 residues. A mixed TRB-A/B primer pool amplified rearranged TRB by multiplex touch-down PCR. TCRdb passed the multiplex PCR reads through MiXCR, listing each CDR3 protein once. The sample has some 8,000 distinct CDR3 sequences; less than 35% are singletons. This clonotype originated in a human donor in good health. Sequences were obtained from blood. This chain uses TRBV6-5 with TRBJ1-5, with unresolved D. The CDR3 DNA is TGTGCCAGCAGTGACTCCGATAGCAATCAGCCCCAGCATTTT. It is translated as CASSDSDSNQPQHF.